These 5 T cell receptor beta chains came from one sample sequenced in a study of blood T cells in healthy people across ages. Together with a sample-barcoded 5' primer, a J-beta primer mix was included in a second PCR lasting roughly 6 to 12 cycles. Each CDR3 protein is one row after TCRdb ran MiXCR on the 5' RACE reads. Of about 400,000 distinct CDR3 sequences listed, approximately 47% are singletons. The material sequenced was blood. The receptor source for this set is a man between 60 and 70 years old in good health.

The sample holds a few counts of this clonotype. This chain uses TRBV20-1 with TRBJ2-7; 11 nucleotides agree with TRBD2. Germline-derived CDR1 and CDR2 are DFQATT and SNEGSKA (reference sequence). V shed 7 bases, J shed 1 base, and the junction held 9 bases outside the gene matches. The CDR3 runs 15 residues. CDR3 sequence reads: CSGTSGSRPSYEQYF. The DNA of the CDR3 is TGCAGTGGTACTAGCGGGAGCCGTCCTTCCTACGAGCAGTACTTC.

This clonotype was observed a handful of times. The chain uses TRBV29-1 and TRBJ1-5, with a possible D match to TRBD1 (6 bases). With 5 bases removed from V and 3 bases from J, the gap between germline ends came to 11 bases. The CDR3 extends over 13 amino acids. The germline V gene has CDR1 SQVTM and CDR2 ANQGSEA. The CDR3 bases are TGCAGCGTTAGGGGGGAAGCCAATCAGCCCCAGCATTTT. This codes for CSVRGEANQPQHF. Together with reference TRBV29-1 and TRBJ1-5, the CDR3 gives the full variable domain: SAVISQKPSRDICQRGTSLTIQCQVDSQVTMMFWYRQQPGQSLTLIATANQGSEATYESGFVIDKFPISRPNLTFSTLTVSNMSPEDSSIYLCSVRGEANQPQHFGDGTRLSIL.

J is TRBJ2-7 and V is TRBV15; either TRBD1 or TRBD2 may supply D (5 bases each). In germline, CDR1 is LNHNV, CDR2 YYDKDF (reference sequence). The ends were cut back, 4 bases at V and 5 bases at J, with 21 bases in the middle. The CDR3 length is 16 residues. In nucleotides, the CDR3 is TGTGCCACCAGCACCCGTACAGGAGGTCCCAGCGACGAGCAGTACTTC. Translation gives CATSTRTGGPSDEQYF.

This clonotype appeared a few times. The chain couples TRBV9 to TRBJ2-3, with D unclear. The germline V gene has CDR1 SGDLS and CDR2 YYNGEE. V lost 4 bases, J lost 0 bases, and 15 bases lay in between. The CDR3 is made up of 16 amino acids. The CDR3 loop reads CASSPQVGQSTDTQYF. Here the CDR3 DNA reads TGTGCCAGCAGCCCACAAGTTGGTCAGAGCACAGATACGCAGTATTTT. Together with reference TRBV9 and TRBJ2-3, the CDR3 gives the full variable domain: DSGVTQTPKHLITATGQRVTLRCSPRSGDLSVYWYQQSLDQGLQFLIQYYNGEERAKGNILERFSAQQFPDLHSELNLSSLELGDSALYFCASSPQVGQSTDTQYFGPGTRLTVL.

This clonotype was counted many times. This chain connects TRBV5-1 to TRBJ1-2; D call uncertain. This CDR3 has 16 amino acids. V was trimmed by 0 bases and J by 7 bases, leaving 19 bases between them. Germline V gene data show CDR1 as SGHRS and CDR2 as YFSETQ. The CDR3, as DNA: TGCGCCAGCAGCTTGGGGACCATAGAACGTCGGGCTGGCTACACCTTC. Protein: CASSLGTIERRAGYTF.